The rows below give T cell receptor beta chains drawn from one sample of a study of shared clonotypes between healthy human individuals. Profiling relied on immunoSEQ multiplex PCR, and the TCRdb table lists in-frame clones only, not all of them. Of some 360,000 clones listed, less than 85% are singletons. What was sequenced was memory CD4+ T cells sorted from blood. These receptors all stem from a man aged 25 to 45 in good health. The CDR3 runs from the conserved cysteine through the conserved F or W. D genes are given only for firm matches. Size tells how often a clone was seen (once, few, many) or the class of an expanded clone, and some rows leave it out.

abundance	j_gene	d_gene	v_gene	CDR3nt	CDR3aa
.	TRBJ2-4	.	TRBV27	TGTGCCAGCAGCCTTAGGGCCCCCAAAAACATTCAGTACTTC	CASSLRAPKNIQYF
many	TRBJ2-3	.	TRBV19	TGTGCCAGTAGTATAGGGAGGGAGTCTACGCAGTATTTT	CASSIGRESTQYF
few	TRBJ2-5	.	TRBV19	TGTGCCAGTAGTACCGGGACATCAGCGGAGACCCAGTACTTC	CASSTGTSAETQYF
.	TRBJ2-5	.	TRBV5-1	TGCGCCAGCAGCTTTGGGATCGGGGAGACCCAGTACTTC	CASSFGIGETQYF
many	TRBJ2-1	.	TRBV7-2	TGTGCCAGCAGCCCCCCCGGGACGCGGGGATCCAATGAGCAGTTCTTC	CASSPPGTRGSNEQFF
.	TRBJ2-7	.	TRBV7-2	TGTGCCAGCAGCTTGGGGGGACCCTACGAGCAGTACTTC	CASSLGGPYEQYF
.	TRBJ2-7	TRBD1	TRBV4-1	TGCGCCAGCAGCCACTTAACGTTCCGGGACAGGACCTACGAGCAGTACTTC	CASSHLTFRDRTYEQYF
once	TRBJ2-6	TRBD1	TRBV27	TGTGCCAGCTCAATTAACGCAGGGGGCGGTGGGGCCAACGTCCTGACTTTC	CASSINAGGGGANVLTF
.	TRBJ2-7	.	TRBV2	TGTGCCAGCAGGCGGGGCTACGAGCAGTACTTC	CASRRGYEQYF
many	TRBJ2-7	TRBD1	TRBV5-1	TGCGCCAGCAGTCCATCAACAGGGGTTTACGAGCAGTACTTC	CASSPSTGVYEQYF
.	TRBJ1-3	TRBD1	TRBV16	TGTGCCAGCAGCCAACTGACAGGGTCTTCTGGAAACACCATATATTTT	CASSQLTGSSGNTIYF
.	TRBJ2-7	TRBD2	TRBV4-3	TGCGCCAGCAGCCAAATGGTGGGACTAGGAATTAACGAGCAGTACTTC	CASSQMVGLGINEQYF
.	TRBJ1-5	.	TRBV19	TGTGCCAGTAAAGGACGGGTCGGGGGGCCCCAGCATTTT	CASKGRVGGPQHF
.	TRBJ1-5	.	TRBV9	TGTGCCAGCAGCGTATCCGGGGATAGCAATCAGCCCCAGCATTTT	CASSVSGDSNQPQHF
many	TRBJ1-5	TRBD1	TRBV18	TGTGCCAGCAGTGGACAGGCCAATCAGCCCCAGCATTTT	CASSGQANQPQHF
.	TRBJ2-3	TRBD2	TRBV6-6	TGTGCCAGCAGTTACCCGGGAGGGCCCTTAGATACGCAGTATTTT	CASSYPGGPLDTQYF
.	TRBJ2-7	.	TRBV28	TGTGCCAGCAGTGCCGGTGGGCTTGCCGGGAGCTCCGAGCAGTACTTC	CASSAGGLAGSSEQYF
.	TRBJ2-7	.	TRBV28	TGTGCCAGCAGTTTACAATCGAGCGGGCCGATATACGAGCAGTACTTC	CASSLQSSGPIYEQYF
once	TRBJ1-5	TRBD1	TRBV5-8	TGTGCCAGCAGCTTCCGACAGGGGGGGGATAGCAATCAGCCCCAGCATTTT	CASSFRQGGDSNQPQHF
.	TRBJ2-5	.	TRBV7-8	TGTGCCAGCAGCTTAGAGGCAGGAGCGTACCAAGAGACCCAGTACTTC	CASSLEAGAYQETQYF
once	TRBJ2-1	.	TRBV5-1	TGCGCCAGCAGCCTGGGGCGGATCTACAATGAGCAGTTCTTC	CASSLGRIYNEQFF
.	TRBJ1-4	.	TRBV6-5	TGTGCCAGCAGGCCAACCCGGGCTAATGAAAAACTGTTTTTT	CASRPTRANEKLFF
.	TRBJ2-3	.	TRBV19	TGTGCCAGTAGTATTTTCGGGAGAGCAGATACGCAGTATTTT	CASSIFGRADTQYF
.	TRBJ2-6	.	TRBV5-6	TGTGCCAGCAGCCGGGCACCGGGGGTTACCAACGTCCTGACTTTC	CASSRAPGVTNVLTF
once	TRBJ2-1	.	TRBV11-2	TGTGCCAGCAGCAGGGACCCCCTTTTGGATGAGCAGTTCTTC	CASSRDPLLDEQFF
once	TRBJ1-1	.	TRBV5-1	TGCCCAAGGTCGGGGGGTATAACAGGTTACACTGAAGCTTTCTTT	CPRSGGITGYTEAFF
.	TRBJ1-1	TRBD1	TRBV5-6	TGTGCCAGCAGCTGGGGACAGGGGGTAAGGAGCACTGAAGCTTTCTTT	CASSWGQGVRSTEAFF
.	TRBJ1-2	.	TRBV6-1	TGTGCCAGCGCACTAAATGAGGGATTCTATGGCTACACCTTC	CASALNEGFYGYTF
.	TRBJ2-3	.	TRBV19	TGTGCCAGTAGTTCCCTCCTACCCTGGTCCACAGATACGCAGTATTTT	CASSSLLPWSTDTQYF
few	TRBJ2-7	.	TRBV10-2	TGCGCCAGCAGTGAGATACACGGACCCCACGAGCAGTACTTC	CASSEIHGPHEQYF
.	TRBJ2-5	TRBD1	TRBV5-1	TGCGCCAGCAGCGAAACCGGGACAGAAACGCAAGAGACCCAGTACTTC	CASSETGTETQETQYF
.	TRBJ2-1	TRBD2	TRBV10-2	TGCGCCAGCAGTGGTCAGGGACTAGCGGGAGGGCGCGAGCAGTTCTTC	CASSGQGLAGGREQFF
.	TRBJ1-5	TRBD1	TRBV19	TGTGCCAGTAGTATTCAGGGGGCTCGTCAGCCCCAGCATTTT	CASSIQGARQPQHF
once	TRBJ2-1	TRBD1	TRBV5-4	TGTGCCAGCAGCTTGGGTACAGGGGGCGTCCACAATGAGCAGTTCTTC	CASSLGTGGVHNEQFF
.	TRBJ2-3	TRBD1	TRBV5-1	TGCGCCAGCAGCTTGGCCGTTGCAGGGGGCGTCACAGATACGCAGTATTTT	CASSLAVAGGVTDTQYF
.	TRBJ2-1	TRBD1	TRBV6-1	TGTGCCAGCAGTGAAACGACAGGGGTTCCCTACAATGAGCAGTTCTTC	CASSETTGVPYNEQFF
.	TRBJ1-2	.	TRBV5-1	TGCGCCAGCAGCTCCAACTATGGCTACACCTTC	CASSSNYGYTF
.	TRBJ2-1	.	TRBV29-1	TGCAGCGTGGGGTTCCGGGCTGTGGCTTCCTACAATGAGCAGTTCTTC	CSVGFRAVASYNEQFF
.	TRBJ2-5	TRBD2	TRBV7-8	TGTGCCAGCAGCGAGAATAGCGGGAGGGCGGCAGAGACCCAGTACTTC	CASSENSGRAAETQYF
few	TRBJ2-2	TRBD2	TRBV5-1	TGCGCCAGCAGTCATACAAGCGGGAGAAGGACCGGGGAGCTGTTTTTT	CASSHTSGRRTGELFF
.	TRBJ2-1	.	TRBV6-1	TGTGCCAGCAGTGCTCCGCTAAAACGGCCGAACCCGAGAGATGAGCAGTTCTTC	CASSAPLKRPNPRDEQFF
.	TRBJ2-7	.	TRBV7-6	TGTGCCAGCAGCCAATGGGAGGTTGGCGAGCAGTACTTC	CASSQWEVGEQYF
many	TRBJ1-2	TRBD1	TRBV7-3	TGTGCCAGCAGCTTAGGGACAGGGAGTGGCTACACCTTC	CASSLGTGSGYTF
.	TRBJ2-5	TRBD2	TRBV9	TGTGCCAGCAGCGTAGGCGCAGGGGCGGGAGGAGAGACCCAGTACTTC	CASSVGAGAGGETQYF
.	TRBJ2-7	.	TRBV19	TGTGCCAGTTCCTTCTCCCCGAACGAGCAGTACTTC	CASSFSPNEQYF
.	TRBJ2-7	.	TRBV7-9	TGTGCCAGCAGCCAAGTCTCCCCGAAAGGAGGGGAGCAGTACTTC	CASSQVSPKGGEQYF
.	TRBJ2-7	.	TRBV18	TGTGCCAGCTCACCAGTGGCTGGCGGAGGGGAGTACTTC	CASSPVAGGGEYF
.	TRBJ1-5	TRBD1	TRBV15	TGTGCCACCAGCGGCGACAGGGGTTCTCGCAATCAGCCCCAGCATTTT	CATSGDRGSRNQPQHF
.	TRBJ2-3	TRBD2	TRBV29-1	TGCAGCGGTAAGGGAGGGCAATCCGATACGCAGTATTTT	CSGKGGQSDTQYF
.	TRBJ1-1	TRBD1	TRBV30	TGTGCCCTGGACAGGGGGCGAAACAAGAACACTGAAGCTTTCTTT	CALDRGRNKNTEAFF
.	TRBJ2-7	.	TRBV5-4	TGTGCCAGCAGCTTGGACGGCTACGAGCAGTACTTC	CASSLDGYEQYF
few	TRBJ1-2	TRBD1	TRBV30	TGTGCCTGGAGTGCTACCTCAGCCAGGGACAGGGGGCTGGGGGGCTACACCTTC	CAWSATSARDRGLGGYTF
many	TRBJ1-5	.	TRBV10-3	TGTGCCATCAGTGGTTTAAAGGGGGGACAGCCCCAGCATTTT	CAISGLKGGQPQHF